This T cell receptor beta chain is from a study of HIV-infected patients and healthy controls. All unsorted peripheral T cells were captured because whole blood was used without fractionation. This clonotype was observed at least ten times. Alpha and beta constant-region primers primed reverse transcription of 400 to 650 ng RNA. Separate chain-specific third strand synthesis with multiplexing indices produced the alpha and beta libraries. Each CDR3 protein is one row after TCRdb ran MiXCR on the 5' RACE reads. The data show roughly 20,000 distinct CDR3 sequences, approximately 9% seen once. Looked up from germline, CDR1 is SGHTA and CDR2 is FQGNSA. J was trimmed by 0 bases and V by 4 bases; bases with no gene match: 6. This CDR3 is 16 amino acids long.

The chain joins TRBV7-2 to TRBJ2-3, with 8 positions matching TRBD2. The sequence came from an adult in good health. Input material: blood. CDR3 sequence reads: CASSSTSGLSTDTQYF. CDR3 nucleotide sequence: TGTGCCAGCAGCTCCACTAGCGGACTTAGCACAGATACGCAGTATTTT.